This T cell receptor beta chain comes out of a study of blood T cell repertoires in COVID-19. Among Cohort 3 donors, those recovered had two negative PCRs, clearance, or symptom resolution. The assay was immunoSEQ multiplex PCR, and TCRdb's table has in-frame clones only and misses some. The sample holds 200,000 or so clones, around 89% seen once. CDR3 length equals 14 residues. Per germline, CDR1 MNHEY and CDR2 SVGAGI. The V gene end was trimmed by 5 bases and the J gene end by 5 bases; junction bases not matched to a gene: 5. What was sequenced was PBMCs or T cells enriched from blood (not recorded which). This receptor was identified in a woman in her 30s who had recovered from COVID-19. The rearrangement uses TRBV6-5 and TRBJ1-2; TRBD1 matches 10 bases. DNA for the CDR3: TGTGCCAGCAGTAGCGGGACAGGGGTGTATGGCTACACCTTC. Protein sequence: CASSSGTGVYGYTF.